This TCR beta chain was found in a study of vaccination effects on CD4 cells after COVID-19. Produced via immunoSEQ multiplex PCR; TCRdb's table is partial and in-frame only. The table has roughly 20,000 clones, approximately 64% seen once; the top ten hold more than 9%. Before any sequencing was done, the ViraFEST assay used viral peptide pools to expand antigen-specific CD4+ T cells. Culturing for 10 to 11 days preceded CD4+ T cell isolation. All vaccine recipients tested negative for nucleocapsid antibodies and had never contracted SARS-CoV-2 infection. PBMC were cultured at about 1.9 million per well with about 10 IU/ml IL-2 and about 9.2 ug/ml peptides. Researchers swapped half the medium for IL-2 medium on both days 3 and 7. Between the trimmed V and J ends, which lost 1 base and 7 bases, there was a span of 5 bases. The length of the CDR3 is 12 residues. CDR1 is MNHEY and CDR2 is SMNVEV in the germline V gene (reference sequence).

Broader study findings: Infection- and vaccine-induced clones contracted markedly late after vaccination. Early post-infection timepoints were absent, and convalescent patients were few.

About this clone itself: Its target is not known.

J is TRBJ2-1 and V is TRBV27; the D is unclear. The TCR originated in a human donor who received a COVID-19 vaccine. This sample comprised CD4+ T cells from PBMCs cultured with HCoV-NL63 spike peptides, obtained before COVID-19 vaccination. CDR3 loop: CASSLLGNEQFF. DNA of the CDR3: TGTGCCAGCAGTTTATTAGGGAATGAGCAGTTCTTC.